These 23 T cell receptor beta chains originate from one sample sequenced in a study of T cell clonality in common variable immunodeficiency. Libraries were prepared by immunoSEQ multiplex PCR; TCRdb keeps only in-frame clonotypes and omits some of them. Observed in the sample are about 43,000 clones, none of them singletons. Sequenced material: peripheral blood mononuclear cells. These receptors were collected from a person aged 18-69 years in good health.

This clone has a count of ten or more. The CDR3 extends 3 residues past the end of the read, so its final part is completed from the germline J gene. The chain couples TRBV20-1 to TRBJ2-3; possible D gene TRBD2, 6 bases. Germline V gene lookup returns CDR1 DFQATT and CDR2 SNEGSKA (reference sequence). This CDR3 has 15 amino acids. V lost 2 bases, J lost 2 bases, and 14 bases lay in between. Incomplete CDR3 DNA: TGCAGTGCTAGACTGGGGGACTTCCTCACAGATACG. Encoded protein: CSARLGDFLTDT. From start to end, the CDR3 is CSARLGDFLTDTQYF.

There are many counts of this clone. The sequence runs out 3 residues before the end of the CDR3; the remainder is reconstructed from the germline J gene. This chain uses TRBV5-4 with TRBJ2-3; TRBD2 matches 7 bases. V was clipped by 0 bases and J by 4 bases; unmatched bases: 8. The CDR3 loop spans 16 amino acids. Germline CDR1 SGHNT, CDR2 YYREEE (reference sequence). CDR3 in amino acids: CASSLETSLGSDTQYF. The sequenced CDR3 bases are TGTGCCAGCAGCTTGGAGACTAGCCTGGGTTCAGATACG.

Concerning this clone itself: This may arise from a read error, as a much more abundant clone is one base away. Sequencing ends 3 residues short of the CDR3 end; the germline J gene provides the rest. The J gene is TRBJ2-7, the V gene TRBV5-4; the match to TRBD2 covers 7 bases. J gave up 5 bases and V 3 bases, and 8 bases lay outside the gene matches. Germline V gene lookup returns CDR1 SGHNT and CDR2 YYREEE (reference sequence). This CDR3 contains 14 residues. Incomplete CDR3 DNA: TGTGCCAGCAGCTCGCGGGGGACCTACAACGAG. Protein: CASSSRGTYNE. In full, the CDR3 is CASSSRGTYNEQYF.

This clone came up many times. The sequenced fragment ends 3 residues before the CDR3 boundary, so the rest is inferred from the germline J gene. The sample carries other DNA sequences with the same CDR3. J is TRBJ2-5 and V is TRBV20-1; 10 bases agree with TRBD2. Germline V CDR1 and CDR2: DFQATT, SNEGSKA (reference sequence). The V segment lost 6 bases and the J segment 1 base; nucleotides outside the gene matches: 2. The CDR3 has 13 amino acids. The CDR3 region is CSAWTSGQETQYF. The DNA read from the CDR3 is TGCAGTGCATGGACTAGCGGCCAAGAGACC.

This clone has a count of ten or more. From the germline J gene comes the end of the CDR3, since the read stops 3 residues before it. V and J are TRBV5-6 and TRBJ2-3; 9 positions match TRBD2. The junction had 2 bases not matched to a gene; V was cut back by 0 bases and J by 3 bases. CDR1 is SGHDT and CDR2 is YYEEEE in the germline V gene. The CDR3 covers 15 residues. CDR3 region: CASSLDSGGTDTQYF. CDR3 bases read: TGTGCCAGCAGCTTGGATAGCGGGGGAACAGATACG.

As to this clone: This likely reflects a read error, since a far larger clone is one base away. The sample has other DNA sequences that encode this CDR3 too. CDR3 DNA, as far as it was read: TGTGCTAGTAGTATCGGGACAGGGGCCTTCTCCGGAAGTGCAGATACG. The encoded protein is CASSIGTGAFSGSADT. The whole CDR3 protein is CASSIGTGAFSGSADTQYF. The chain employs TRBV19 and TRBJ2-3; 10 bases line up with TRBD1. The CDR3 end is not reached by the read, which stops 3 residues before it; the germline J gene fills it in. The CDR3 loop spans 19 amino acids. The germline CDR1 and CDR2 sequences are LNHDA and SQIVND (reference sequence). Together with reference TRBV19 and TRBJ2-3, the CDR3 gives the full variable domain: DGGITQSPKYLFRKEGQNVTLSCEQNLNHDAMYWYRQDPGQGLRLIYYSQIVNDFQKGDIAEGYSVSREKKESFPLTVTSAQKNPTAFYLCASSIGTGAFSGSADTQYFGPGTRLTVL.

This clone appeared many times. The CDR3 end is not reached by the read, which stops 3 residues before it; the germline J gene fills it in. This chain links TRBV20-1 with TRBJ2-5, with TRBD1 as a possible D gene (5 bases). CDR3 length: 18 amino acids. The germline V gene encodes CDR1 DFQATT and CDR2 SNEGSKA (reference sequence). V was shortened by 0 bases and J by 1 base, with 21 bases between the two germline ends. The part of the CDR3 DNA that was read is TGCAGTGCTAGAGATGACGCGGCAGACAGCCAGAGCCAAGAGACC. As protein: CSARDDAADSQSQET. The CDR3 in its entirety is CSARDDAADSQSQETQYF.

This clone was found many times. The read ends 3 residues shy of where the CDR3 ends; the end is completed using the germline J gene. This rearrangement joins TRBV30 to TRBJ2-5; D may correspond to TRBD1 or TRBD2 (5 bases each). Between the trimmed V and J ends, which lost 0 bases and 3 bases, there was a span of 14 bases. The CDR3 is made up of 15 amino acids. CDR1 and CDR2 from the germline V gene are GTSNPN and SVGIG (reference sequence). The CDR3 here is CAWSVRGALEETQYF. The CDR3 bases that were read are TGTGCCTGGAGTGTAAGAGGGGCGCTGGAAGAGACC.

This clone was observed at least ten times. Read coverage stops 3 residues before the CDR3 terminus; the germline J gene supplies the remainder. This chain connects TRBV9 to TRBJ2-1; D is possibly TRBD2 (6 bases). Germline CDR1 is SGDLS and CDR2 is YYNGEE. V was trimmed by 0 bases and J by 6 bases, leaving 13 bases between them. This CDR3 is 15 amino acids long. Incomplete CDR3 DNA: TGTGCCAGCAGCGTAGAGGCACTAGCCCCCAATGAG. It specifies CASSVEALAPNE. The full CDR3 is CASSVEALAPNEQFF.

The sample holds many counts of this clone. One end of the junction is discordant with germline, which a read error may explain. The read falls 3 residues short of the CDR3 end, and the missing part is taken from the germline J gene. The chain uses TRBV4-2 and TRBJ1-4; no reliable D call. Germline CDR1 LGHNA, CDR2 YNFKEQ. The CDR3 totals 16 residues. Here the CDR3 reads CASSQGPPGVDEKLFF. CDR3 DNA (partial): TGCGCCAGCAGCCAAGGGCCCCCCGGGGTTGATGAAAAA.

This clone came up many times. The read terminates 3 residues ahead of where the CDR3 ends, so the germline J gene completes it. The chain recombines TRBV20-1 with TRBJ2-1; weak D call: TRBD2 (5 bases). The germline gives CDR1 DFQATT, CDR2 SNEGSKA (reference sequence). Trimming took 2 bases from V and 3 from J, leaving 17 bases between them. The CDR3 contains 16 residues. The covered CDR3 bases are TGCAGTGCTAGAAGTTCTAGCCCCATTGACTACAATGAG. Its translation: CSARSSSPIDYNE. The entire CDR3 reads CSARSSSPIDYNEQFF.

This clone was counted ten times or more. The read stops 3 residues short of the end of the CDR3; the missing end is completed from the germline J gene. The V gene is TRBV29-1, the J gene TRBJ2-1; D may be TRBD1 (5 bases). V was trimmed by 0 bases and J by 4 bases, leaving 19 bases between them. This CDR3 has 17 residues. Germline CDR1 reads SQVTM; CDR2 reads ANQGSEA. Partial CDR3 DNA: TGCAGCGTTGAAGATCGGGCTAGGGGCCGTCAGTACAATGAG. Amino acids: CSVEDRARGRQYNE. Given in full, the CDR3 is CSVEDRARGRQYNEQFF.

This clone was recorded at least ten times. The sequenced fragment ends 3 residues before the CDR3 boundary, so the rest is inferred from the germline J gene. V and J are TRBV5-6 and TRBJ1-3; 7 nucleotides line up with TRBD1. V was clipped by 2 bases and J by 0 bases; unmatched bases: 2. Germline CDR1 reads SGHDT; CDR2 reads YYEEEE. The CDR3 covers 15 residues. CDR3 amino acids: CASSFQGDSGNTIYF. Incomplete CDR3 DNA: TGTGCCAGCAGCTTTCAGGGGGACTCTGGAAACACC.

This clone has a count of ten or more. The CDR3 extends 3 residues past the end of the read, so its final part is completed from the germline J gene. The chain employs TRBV7-9 and TRBJ2-3; 7 nucleotides line up with TRBD1. The germline gives CDR1 SEHNR, CDR2 FQNEAQ (reference sequence). The CDR3 extends over 13 amino acids. V shed 1 base, J shed 8 bases, and the junction held 3 bases outside the gene matches. The CDR3 DNA, read in part, is TGTGCCAGCAGCTTAGAATCAGGGGGTACG. Its protein product is CASSLESGGT. In full, the CDR3 reads CASSLESGGTQYF.

A remark on this clone: The missing CDR3 end, 3 residues past where the read stops, is filled in from the germline J gene. This chain links TRBV7-6 with TRBJ2-3; D uncertain. The V gene's germline CDR1 is SGHVS and CDR2 FNYEAQ. This CDR3 has 13 residues. The sequenced CDR3 bases are TGTGCCAGCAGCTTAGACCGACAAGAGACG. Translated, it gives CASSLDRQET. The complete CDR3 reads CASSLDRQETQYF.

This clone was seen ten or more times. The read ends 3 residues early relative to the CDR3; the germline J gene fills the gap. This chain joins TRBV19 and TRBJ1-1; a weak D match, TRBD1 (5 bases). The CDR3 has 14 residues. In germline, CDR1 is LNHDA, CDR2 SQIVND (reference sequence). The sequenced CDR3 bases are TGTGCCAGTAGTATAGATGGGCGCGCAGGGGAA. Translated: CASSIDGRAGE. The CDR3 in full is CASSIDGRAGEAFF.

This clone was detected many times. The read terminates 3 residues ahead of where the CDR3 ends, so the germline J gene completes it. V and J are TRBV6-2 or TRBV6-3 and TRBJ1-1, with D perhaps matching TRBD1 (6 bases). There are 15 residues in the CDR3. Germline lookup yields CDR1 MNHEY and CDR2 SVGEGT. The CDR3 DNA, read in part, is TGTGCCAGCAGTACCTGGACTAGCGGGGGGGCTTTT. Its translation is CASSTWTSGGAF. The full CDR3 protein reads CASSTWTSGGAFAFF.

This clone was observed many times. Coverage ceases 3 residues before the CDR3 finishes, and the germline J gene fills in the end. This chain uses TRBV18 with TRBJ2-7; D not certain. This CDR3 has 13 amino acids. The germline CDR1 and CDR2 sequences are KGHSH and LQKENI. Trimming took 3 bases from V and 0 from J, leaving 6 bases between them. CDR3 DNA (partial): TGTGCCAGCTCACCTTCGGGCTCCTACGAG. Its protein is CASSPSGSYE. The whole CDR3 sequence is CASSPSGSYEQYF.

There are many counts of this clone. The DNA ends 3 residues before the CDR3 does, and the rest of the CDR3 is filled in from the germline J gene. The V gene is TRBV5-1, the J gene TRBJ2-1, with a tentative D call TRBD2 (6 bases). This CDR3 has 14 amino acids. Trimming removed 5 bases from V and 4 bases from J, with 13 bases in between. Germline V gene lookup returns CDR1 SGHRS and CDR2 YFSETQ. CDR3 amino acids: CASREGHGYNEQFF. The part of the CDR3 DNA that was read is TGCGCCAGCAGGGAGGGGCATGGATACAATGAG.

This clone was seen at least ten times. The CDR3 region is CSARDPSGSPYEQYF. CDR3 bases read: TGCAGTGCTAGAGATCCTAGCGGGAGCCCCTACGAG. The V gene is TRBV20-1, the J gene TRBJ2-7; 10 bases map to TRBD2. The read ends 3 residues early relative to the CDR3; the germline J gene fills the gap. The CDR3 is 15 residues long. The germline V gene has CDR1 DFQATT and CDR2 SNEGSKA (reference sequence). After removal of 0 bases from V and 2 bases from J, the junction contained 4 bases not matched to a gene.

This clone was seen repeatedly, ten times or more. The read halts 3 residues ahead of the CDR3 end, with the missing end drawn from the germline J gene. J is TRBJ2-2 and V is TRBV11-2; D might be TRBD2 (6 bases). V lost 11 bases to trimming and J lost 4 bases, with 14 bases between them. Germline-derived CDR1 and CDR2 are SGHAT and FQNNGV. CDR3 size: 13 residues. The sequenced CDR3 bases are TGTGCCTTAAGCCGGGGGAGCACCGGGGAG. Its protein is CALSRGSTGE. The CDR3 in its entirety is CALSRGSTGELFF.

The table lists this clone with many counts. The read ends 3 residues before the CDR3 terminus; that terminus is restored from the germline J gene. The V and J genes are TRBV10-1 and TRBJ2-7, with 7 bases fitting TRBD1. V gave up 1 base and J gave up 5 bases; unmatched junction bases: 5. The CDR3 extends over 14 amino acids. Germline CDR1 and CDR2: WNHNN and SYGVQD (reference sequence). The CDR3 region is CASSEWDRKDEQYF. Incomplete CDR3 DNA: TGCGCCAGCAGTGAGTGGGACAGAAAGGACGAG.

This clone was seen many times. The read comes to an end 3 residues before the CDR3 does, leaving the germline J gene to fill in the end. V gene TRBV7-2 combines with J gene TRBJ2-3; 7 bases are a match to TRBD1. Germline V lookup: CDR1 SGHTA, CDR2 FQGNSA. The CDR3 spans 17 residues. The J segment lost 1 base and the V segment lost 0 bases, leaving 7 bases of the junction unmatched. The CDR3 DNA, read in part, is TGTGCCAGCAGCTTAGCCCCGACAGGGCATGGCACAGATACG. Its translation is CASSLAPTGHGTDT. The CDR3 as a whole reads CASSLAPTGHGTDTQYF. The variable domain in full, with the rest retrieved from reference TRBV7-2 and TRBJ2-3, is GAGVSQSPSNKVTEKGKDVELRCDPISGHTALYWYRQSLGQGLEFLIYFQGNSAPDKSGLPSDRFSAERTGGSVSTLTIQRTQQEDSAVYLCASSLAPTGHGTDTQYFGPGTRLTVL.